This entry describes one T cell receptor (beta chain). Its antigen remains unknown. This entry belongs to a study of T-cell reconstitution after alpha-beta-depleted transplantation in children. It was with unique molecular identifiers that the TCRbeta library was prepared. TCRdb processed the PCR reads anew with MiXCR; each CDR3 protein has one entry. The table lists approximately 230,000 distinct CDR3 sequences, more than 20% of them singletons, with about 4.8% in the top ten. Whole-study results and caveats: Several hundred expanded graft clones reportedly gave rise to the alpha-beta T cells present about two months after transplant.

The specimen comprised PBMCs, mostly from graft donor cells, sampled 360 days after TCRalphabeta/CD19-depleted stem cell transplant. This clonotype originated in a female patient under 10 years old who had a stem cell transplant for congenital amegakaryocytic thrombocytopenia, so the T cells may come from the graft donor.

CDR3 bases: TGTGCCAGCAGTAAGGGGGGGGGCCTAGATGAGCAGTTCTTC. Protein: CASSKGGGLDEQFF. J is TRBJ2-1 and V is TRBV27; TRBD2 is a possible D gene (7 bases). Between the trimmed V and J ends, which lost 5 bases and 8 bases, there was a span of 16 bases. Per the germline V gene, CDR1 is MNHEY and CDR2 is SMNVEV (reference sequence). This CDR3 contains 14 residues.